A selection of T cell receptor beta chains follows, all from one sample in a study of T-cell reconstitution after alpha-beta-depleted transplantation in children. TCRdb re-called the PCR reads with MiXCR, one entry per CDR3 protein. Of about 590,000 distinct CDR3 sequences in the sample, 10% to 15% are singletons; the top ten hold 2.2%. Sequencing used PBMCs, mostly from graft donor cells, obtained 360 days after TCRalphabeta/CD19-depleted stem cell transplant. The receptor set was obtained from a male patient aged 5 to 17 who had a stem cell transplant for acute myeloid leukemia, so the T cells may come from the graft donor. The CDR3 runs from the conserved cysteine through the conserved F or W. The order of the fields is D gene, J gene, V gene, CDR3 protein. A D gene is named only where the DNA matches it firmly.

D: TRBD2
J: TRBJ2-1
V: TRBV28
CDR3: CASSLQLAGGSYNEQFF

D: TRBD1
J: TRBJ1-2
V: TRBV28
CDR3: CASSLWNRGQKRSYGYTF

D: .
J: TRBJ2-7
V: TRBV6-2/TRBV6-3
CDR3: CASSSQGSSYEQYF

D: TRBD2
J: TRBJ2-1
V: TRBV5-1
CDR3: CASSLEGRAGYNEQFF

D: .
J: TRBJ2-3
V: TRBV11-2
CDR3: CASSLLGGATDTQYF

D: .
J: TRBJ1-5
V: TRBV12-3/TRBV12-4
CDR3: CASSLGTSGRQPQHF

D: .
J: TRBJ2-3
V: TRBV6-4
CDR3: CASSESHSTDTQYF

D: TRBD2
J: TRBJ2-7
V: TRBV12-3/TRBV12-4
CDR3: CASSSSGLAAYEQYF

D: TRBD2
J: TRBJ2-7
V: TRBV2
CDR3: CASSERGTRLNEQYF

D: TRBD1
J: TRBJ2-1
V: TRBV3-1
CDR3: CASSQDGMDRGYLDEQFF

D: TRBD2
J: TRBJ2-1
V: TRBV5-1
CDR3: CASSLRLLADYNEQFF